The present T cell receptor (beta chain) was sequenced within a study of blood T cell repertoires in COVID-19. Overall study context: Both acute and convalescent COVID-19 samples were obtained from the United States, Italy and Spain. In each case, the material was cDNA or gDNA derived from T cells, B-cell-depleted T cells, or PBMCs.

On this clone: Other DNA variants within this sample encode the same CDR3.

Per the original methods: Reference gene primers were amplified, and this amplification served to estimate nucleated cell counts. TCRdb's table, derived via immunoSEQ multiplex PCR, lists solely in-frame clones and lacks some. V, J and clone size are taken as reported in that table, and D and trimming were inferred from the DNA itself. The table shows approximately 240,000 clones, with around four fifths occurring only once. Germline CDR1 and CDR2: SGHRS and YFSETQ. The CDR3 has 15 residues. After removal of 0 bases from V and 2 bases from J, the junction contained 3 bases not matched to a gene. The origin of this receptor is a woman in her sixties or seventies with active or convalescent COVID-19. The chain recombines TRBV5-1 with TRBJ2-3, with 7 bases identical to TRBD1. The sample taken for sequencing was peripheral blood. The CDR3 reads CASSLAGQPTDTQYF. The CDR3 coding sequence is TGCGCCAGCAGCTTGGCGGGACAGCCCACAGATACGCAGTATTTT.